Listed below are T cell receptor beta chains from one sample, sequenced in a study of shared clonotypes between healthy human individuals. Sequenced by immunoSEQ multiplex PCR; TCRdb stores in-frame clones only, minus some. The sample shows some 2,400,000 clones, around 95% of them seen only once. The specimen sequenced was naive CD4+ T cells sorted from blood. The receptors stem from a young man in good health. Each CDR3 is given with its conserved first and last residue. Fields, in order: clone size, J gene, V gene, CDR3 length, D gene, CDR3 protein, CDR3 DNA. A D gene is named only where the DNA matches it firmly. Clone size, where shown, is once, few, many, or a class for clones that have expanded.

>-|TRBJ2-2|TRBV7-9|13|-
CASSLRNTGELFF
TGTGCCAGCAGCTTAAGGAACACCGGGGAGCTGTTTTTT
>-|TRBJ2-2|TRBV30|14|TRBD1
CAWNRDSNTGELFF
TGTGCCTGGAATAGGGACAGTAACACCGGGGAGCTGTTTTTT
>-|TRBJ2-1|TRBV5-1|16|-
CASSLSYGSSYNEQFF
TGCGCCAGCAGCTTGTCGTACGGGAGCTCCTACAATGAGCAGTTCTTC
>-|TRBJ1-2|TRBV19|14|-
CASSTLGAVYGYTF
TGTGCCAGTAGTACCCTCGGGGCGGTCTATGGCTACACCTTC
>-|TRBJ2-1|TRBV5-4|16|TRBD1
CASSLGVTGAYNEQFF
TGTGCCAGCAGCTTGGGGGTGACAGGGGCTTACAATGAGCAGTTCTTC
>-|TRBJ1-2|TRBV7-9|14|-
CASSLALGDYGYTF
TGTGCCAGCAGCTTAGCTCTGGGGGACTATGGCTACACCTTC
>-|TRBJ2-7|TRBV28|14|TRBD2
CATSTSGIHYEQYF
TGTGCCACCTCCACTAGCGGAATCCACTACGAGCAGTACTTC
>-|TRBJ2-3|TRBV10-1|15|-
CASSEGGPNKNTQYF
TGCGCCAGCAGTGAGGGGGGCCCGAATAAAAATACGCAGTATTTT
>-|TRBJ2-5|TRBV2|15|TRBD2
CASSPPGLGIQTQYF
TGTGCCAGCAGCCCACCGGGACTAGGGATACAGACCCAGTACTTC
>-|TRBJ1-2|TRBV9|14|-
CASSVAEINYGYTF
TGTGCCAGCAGCGTAGCCGAGATAAACTATGGCTACACCTTC
>-|TRBJ1-2|TRBV7-6|13|-
CASSSGQFYGYTF
TGTGCCAGCAGCTCAGGACAGTTCTATGGCTACACCTTC
>-|TRBJ2-2|TRBV10-1|14|-
CASSVARDNGELFF
TGCGCCAGCAGTGTAGCCAGAGATAACGGGGAGCTGTTTTTT
>-|TRBJ2-1|TRBV9|13|-
CASSLGHINEQFF
TGTGCCAGCAGCCTGGGACATATTAATGAGCAGTTCTTC
>-|TRBJ1-2|TRBV11-1|18|-
CASSLNAMSGPMNYGYTF
TGTGCCAGCAGCTTAAACGCGATGTCGGGACCGATGAACTATGGCTACACCTTC
>-|TRBJ2-6|TRBV5-1|16|TRBD2
CASSAGGGTGANVLTF
TGCGCCAGCAGCGCGGGAGGCGGGACTGGGGCCAACGTCCTGACTTTC
>-|TRBJ2-2|TRBV29-1|14|TRBD1
CSAVFMTGTGELFF
TGCAGCGCGGTCTTCATGACAGGGACCGGGGAGCTGTTTTTT
>-|TRBJ1-5|TRBV7-9|14|-
CASSLAGAPWPQHF
TGTGCCAGCAGCTTAGCTGGGGCTCCATGGCCCCAGCATTTT
>-|TRBJ2-7|TRBV28|15|TRBD2
CASSIAGGRSYEQYF
TGTGCCAGCAGTATAGCGGGAGGAAGGTCCTACGAGCAGTACTTC
>-|TRBJ1-5|TRBV2|14|-
CASSEVYSNQPQHF
TGTGCCAGCAGTGAGGTGTATAGCAATCAGCCCCAGCATTTT
>-|TRBJ2-6|TRBV27|15|-
CASRTGASGANVLTF
TGTGCCAGCAGGACGGGGGCCTCTGGGGCCAACGTCCTGACTTTC
>-|TRBJ2-2|TRBV4-1|15|-
CASSSGHPNTGELFF
TGCGCCAGCAGTTCTGGACACCCGAACACCGGGGAGCTGTTTTTT
>-|TRBJ1-4|TRBV2|15|-
CASSLEAVSNEKLFF
TGTGCCAGCAGTCTCGAAGCGGTTAGTAATGAAAAACTGTTTTTT
>-|TRBJ1-4|TRBV6-1|15|TRBD1
CASSERDRLKAKLFF
TGTGCCAGCAGTGAACGGGACAGGCTTAAAGCAAAACTGTTTTTT
>-|TRBJ2-2|TRBV5-4|15|TRBD1
CASRFDRGNTGELFF
TGTGCCAGCAGGTTCGACAGGGGTAACACCGGGGAGCTGTTTTTT
>-|TRBJ1-2|TRBV6-6|14|-
CASSYSIQDYGYTF
TGTGCCAGCAGTTACTCGATTCAGGACTATGGCTACACCTTC
>-|TRBJ2-3|TRBV5-1|14|TRBD1
CASSRQGAWDTQYF
TGCGCCAGCAGCCGACAGGGGGCGTGGGATACGCAGTATTTT
>-|TRBJ2-2|TRBV5-1|17|-
CASSLKPRGIEDGELFF
TGCGCCAGCAGCCTAAAACCACGCGGGATAGAGGACGGGGAGCTGTTTTTT
>-|TRBJ2-1|TRBV5-4|16|TRBD2
CASSRTSGPSYNEQFF
TGTGCCAGCAGCAGGACTAGCGGGCCCTCCTACAATGAGCAGTTCTTC
>-|TRBJ2-2|TRBV19|16|TRBD1
CASSTLSTGPSGELFF
TGTGCCAGTAGTACCCTATCGACAGGGCCCTCCGGGGAGCTGTTTTTT
>-|TRBJ1-3|TRBV28|18|-
CASSPYPEGGSSGNTIYF
TGTGCCAGCAGCCCTTACCCGGAGGGGGGTTCCTCTGGAAACACCATATATTTT
>-|TRBJ2-7|TRBV7-3|15|TRBD2
CASSPLRGEAYEQYF
TGTGCCAGCAGCCCACTACGGGGGGAAGCCTACGAGCAGTACTTC
>-|TRBJ2-3|TRBV9|16|-
CASSLTEGSHTDTQYF
TGTGCCAGCAGCCTCACCGAGGGGAGCCACACAGATACGCAGTATTTT
>once|TRBJ1-5|TRBV11-2|16|TRBD1
CASSGTGPLSNQPQHF
TGTGCCAGCAGCGGGACAGGGCCCCTTAGCAATCAGCCCCAGCATTTT
>-|TRBJ1-2|TRBV23-1|17|TRBD1
CASSQSDRGLPNYGYTF
TGCGCCAGCAGTCAATCAGACAGGGGTCTCCCTAACTATGGCTACACCTTC
>-|TRBJ2-7|TRBV19|15|-
CASSKSVTPSYEQYF
TGTGCCAGTAGTAAATCCGTTACCCCTTCCTACGAGCAGTACTTC
>once|TRBJ2-7|TRBV5-4|14|TRBD1
CASSPRDRSYEQYF
TGTGCCAGCAGCCCCCGGGACAGAAGCTACGAGCAGTACTTC
>once|TRBJ2-7|TRBV12-2|14|-
CADRRARSPYEQYF
TGTGCGGATCGGCGGGCGCGCAGCCCCTACGAGCAGTACTTC
>-|TRBJ1-1|TRBV7-3|13|-
CASSLKRGTEAFF
TGTGCCAGCAGCTTAAAAAGGGGCACTGAAGCTTTCTTT
>-|TRBJ2-7|TRBV7-2|14|TRBD1
CASSKGQGYYEQYF
TGTGCCAGCAGCAAAGGACAGGGGTACTACGAGCAGTACTTC
>-|TRBJ2-4|TRBV20-1|11|-
CSAKGPGIQYF
TGCAGTGCCAAGGGACCCGGCATTCAGTACTTC
>-|TRBJ1-3|TRBV4-1|18|TRBD1
CASSQESTGGFGGNTIYF
TGCGCCAGCAGCCAAGAGTCGACAGGGGGCTTCGGTGGAAACACCATATATTTT
>once|TRBJ1-2|TRBV7-9|15|-
CASSLEQGSRYGYTF
TGTGCCAGCAGCTTAGAACAGGGAAGCCGATATGGCTACACCTTC
>-|TRBJ2-3|TRBV5-6|15|TRBD2
CASSLGGRAIDTQYF
TGTGCCAGCAGCTTGGGCGGGAGGGCCATAGATACGCAGTATTTT
>once|TRBJ1-5|TRBV9|13|-
CASSSGWDQPQHF
TGTGCCAGCAGCTCCGGCTGGGATCAGCCCCAGCATTTT
>-|TRBJ1-1|TRBV6-1|15|TRBD1
CASSVQGGAETEAFF
TGTGCCAGCAGTGTACAGGGGGGCGCAGAGACTGAAGCTTTCTTT
>-|TRBJ1-6|TRBV11-2|16|TRBD1
CASSSTGGKGGSPLHF
TGTGCCAGCAGCTCAACAGGGGGTAAGGGAGGTTCACCCCTCCACTTT
>once|TRBJ1-5|TRBV6-6|13|-
CASTRFSNQPQHF
TGTGCCAGCACCCGATTTAGCAATCAGCCCCAGCATTTT
>-|TRBJ2-1|TRBV16|16|-
CASSQGRQEHYNEQFF
TGTGCCAGCAGCCAAGGTCGGCAGGAACATTACAATGAGCAGTTCTTC
>-|TRBJ1-1|TRBV5-6|13|TRBD1
CASSPGQGTEAFF
TGTGCCAGCAGCCCCGGACAGGGCACTGAAGCTTTCTTT
>-|TRBJ1-6|TRBV9|16|-
CASSVTGSSYNSPLHF
TGTGCCAGCAGCGTGACGGGGAGCTCCTATAATTCACCCCTCCACTTT
>-|TRBJ2-7|TRBV2|17|TRBD1
CASSEGNPGTVSYEQYF
TGTGCCAGCAGTGAAGGGAATCCCGGGACAGTTTCCTACGAGCAGTACTTC
>-|TRBJ2-5|TRBV7-2|14|TRBD2
CASSLGREKETQYF
TGTGCCAGCAGCTTAGGGCGGGAGAAAGAGACCCAGTACTTC
>once|TRBJ1-1|TRBV28|14|-
CASSLLLPRGEAFF
TGTGCCAGCAGTTTATTATTGCCCCGAGGTGAAGCTTTCTTT
>once|TRBJ2-2|TRBV30|13|TRBD2
CAWSQGLPGELFF
TGTGCCTGGAGTCAGGGACTACCCGGGGAGCTGTTTTTT